The clone carrying this TCR beta chain was seen repeatedly, ten times or more. This CDR3 is 13 amino acids long. The trim removed 4 bases at V and 10 bases at J, leaving 5 bases unmatched. The V gene's germline CDR1 is MNHEY and CDR2 SVGAGI. This entry is derived from a study of T-cell reconstitution after alpha-beta-depleted transplantation in children. Unique molecular identifiers were incorporated during preparation of the TCRbeta library. TCRdb recomputed calls from the PCR reads with MiXCR, one row per CDR3 protein. Here the sample spans about 460,000 distinct CDR3 sequences, approximately 12% being singletons.

This receptor was obtained from a human donor who donated a stem cell graft to a child with combined immunodeficiency. The chain carries TRBV6-5 and TRBJ1-4; the match to TRBD1 covers 8 bases. The sequencing used PBMCs from the stem cell graft donor, collected from the stem cell graft. The CDR3 protein is CASSSDRGGKLFF. CDR3 bases: TGTGCCAGCAGTTCTGACAGGGGAGGAAAACTGTTTTTT.